Below, 14 T cell receptor beta chains from the same sample are listed, as sequenced in a study of cytomegalovirus exposure and HLA in healthy donors. PCR employed 60 Vbeta and 13 Jbeta primers. The data were produced by immunoSEQ multiplex PCR, yet TCRdb's version contains in-frame clones alone and is incomplete. The sample has roughly 97,000 clones, about 9.5% seen once. Sequencing input: PBMCs. Receptor source: a man aged 35 to 55 in good health and CMV-seropositive.

This clone has a handful of counts. The gene calls are TRBV21-1 and TRBJ1-5; TRBD1 was called by the table and not checked on the DNA. TRBV21-1 is labeled a pseudogene. The CDR3 sequence is 13 residues long. DNA for the CDR3: TGTGCCAGCCATGGGGCGTCAGGTCAGCCCCAGCATTTT. It is translated as CASHGASGQPQHF.

A remark on this clone: The junction and the germline gene differ at one end; a read error may be behind it. The chain combines TRBV28 with TRBJ2-7; 7 bases are a match to TRBD2. Germline V gene sequence: CDR1 MDHEN, CDR2 SYDVKM. This CDR3 region has 14 residues. The CDR3 nucleotides are TGTGCCAGCAGCTCTGGGGGGGTTAGGTACGAGCAGTCCTTC. It yields the protein CASSSGGVRYEQSF.

The chain has TRBV29-1 and TRBJ2-5, with D perhaps matching TRBD1 (6 bases). CDR1 and CDR2 from the germline V gene are SQVTM and ANQGSEA. V lost 5 bases and J 5 bases, leaving 18 bases between the germline ends. The CDR3 is made up of 14 amino acids. This CDR3 is CSVFGPQGRETQYF. CDR3 DNA sequence: TGCAGCGTTTTTGGCCCACAGGGTCGGGAGACCCAGTACTTC.

This clone came up many times. V is TRBV13 and J is TRBJ2-1, with TRBD2 as a possible D gene (6 bases). Germline V gene data show CDR1 as PRHDT and CDR2 as FYEKMQ (reference sequence). The CDR3 runs to 16 residues. V was shortened by 5 bases and J by 6 bases, with 20 bases between the two germline ends. The CDR3 DNA is TGTGCCAGCAGCACAGGAAGGACTACCTCTACCAATGAGCAGTTCTTC. Translating gives CASSTGRTTSTNEQFF.

The V call is TRBV13, the J call TRBJ2-7; D remains unclear. The CDR3 spans 12 residues. The germline V gene encodes CDR1 PRHDT and CDR2 FYEKMQ (reference sequence). The germline V and J ends were trimmed by 3 bases and 6 bases, with 9 bases remaining between them. CDR3: CASSLGRREQYF. CDR3 in DNA: TGTGCCAGCAGCTTGGGCAGGCGCGAGCAGTACTTC.

This chain joins TRBV6-4 and TRBJ1-2; D unresolved. CDR1 and CDR2 from the germline V gene are MRHNA and SNTAGT. The CDR3 loop spans 13 amino acids. V lost 5 bases to trimming and J lost 6 bases, with 13 bases between them. CDR3 residues: CASSPSGSDGYTF. CDR3 nucleotide sequence: TGTGCCAGCAGTCCGTCGGGGTCAGATGGCTACACCTTC.

The chain recombines TRBV7-2 with TRBJ2-3; 7 nucleotides agree with TRBD1. The CDR3 runs to 17 residues. Germline-derived CDR1 and CDR2 are SGHTA and FQGNSA. Trimming at V came to 5 bases and at J to 6 bases, leaving 17 bases not matched to a gene. The CDR3 loop reads CASSQSLLHRGPDTQYF. CDR3 nucleotide sequence: TGTGCCAGCAGCCAATCTCTATTACACAGGGGTCCCGATACGCAGTATTTT. Full variable domain (rest looked up from reference TRBV7-2 and TRBJ2-3): GAGVSQSPSNKVTEKGKDVELRCDPISGHTALYWYRQSLGQGLEFLIYFQGNSAPDKSGLPSDRFSAERTGGSVSTLTIQRTQQEDSAVYLCASSQSLLHRGPDTQYFGPGTRLTVL.

The chain employs TRBV11-2 and TRBJ2-1; maybe TRBD2 (6 bases). CDR3 length: 13 amino acids. V dropped 6 bases and J dropped 8 bases, with 14 bases sitting between them. Germline V CDR1 and CDR2: SGHAT, FQNNGV. The CDR3 protein is CASRGDLFYEQFF. The CDR3 DNA is TGTGCCAGCAGAGGGGACTTGTTCTATGAGCAGTTCTTC.

V usage is TRBV5-5 and J usage is TRBJ2-7, with D possibly being TRBD1 (5 bases). The CDR3 sequence is 15 residues long. Trimming took off 2 bases at V and 4 bases at J, with 16 bases between the two ends. Looked up from germline, CDR1 is SGHKS and CDR2 is YYEKEE (reference sequence). The CDR3 region is CASSFSQGGFYEQYF. CDR3 nucleotides: TGTGCCAGCAGCTTCTCGCAGGGCGGCTTTTACGAGCAGTACTTC.

The chain combines TRBV9 with TRBJ2-2; 9 bases fit TRBD2. The ends lost 2 bases at V and 6 bases at J; junction bases unmatched: 5. This CDR3 is 15 amino acids long. CDR1 and CDR2 (germline): SGDLS, YYNGEE. This CDR3 is CASSVYAGGAGELFF. The CDR3 nucleotides are TGTGCCAGCAGCGTGTACGCGGGAGGGGCCGGGGAGCTGTTTTTT.

V and J are TRBV7-9 and TRBJ1-4, with 9 bases lining up with TRBD1. The CDR3 has 15 amino acids. CDR1 and CDR2 from the germline V gene are SEHNR and FQNEAQ (reference sequence). V lost 6 bases and J lost 7; bases outside the gene matches: 9. CDR3 in DNA: TGTGCCAGCAGGCGAACCGGGACAGGGAGTGAAAAACTGTTTTTT. Translating it yields CASRRTGTGSEKLFF.

This chain connects TRBV7-9 to TRBJ1-5, with 12 bases lining up with TRBD1. With 5 bases clipped from V and 6 bases from J, the junction kept 8 bases outside the gene matches. The CDR3 length is 16 residues. From germline, CDR1 is SEHNR and CDR2 FQNEAQ (reference sequence). CDR3 nucleotide sequence: TGTGCCAGCAGCAAAGGGACAGGGGGCTCTTTTCAGCCCCAGCATTTT. Translating it yields CASSKGTGGSFQPQHF.

This clone was detected ten times or more. V gene TRBV19 combines with J gene TRBJ1-5; TRBD1 might be the D (6 bases). This CDR3 has 14 residues. V was cut by 4 bases and J by 5 bases, with 12 bases left in between. Looked up from germline, CDR1 is LNHDA and CDR2 is SQIVND (reference sequence). The CDR3 protein is CASSSRQAHQPQHF. CDR3 coding DNA: TGTGCCAGTAGTAGTAGACAGGCCCATCAGCCCCAGCATTTT.

The J gene is TRBJ1-2, the V gene TRBV7-6; 7 bases line up with TRBD1. The CDR3 has 12 amino acids. J was trimmed by 13 bases and V by 1 base; bases with no gene match: 6. Germline CDR1 reads SGHVS; CDR2 reads FNYEAQ. CDR3 DNA sequence: TGTGCCAGCAGCTTAGGGCGACAGGGTCTCACCTTC. This codes for CASSLGRQGLTF.